Below are 7 T cell receptor beta chains sequenced from a single sample in a study of T cell changes during pregnancy in multiple sclerosis. Measured with immunoSEQ multiplex PCR; TCRdb has only the in-frame clones, and not every one. Among almost 95,000 clones listed, under 95% were seen once. This material consisted of peripheral blood, taken in the first trimester of pregnancy. The receptors stem from a female donor with multiple sclerosis, enrolled in a pregnancy study.

This sequence joins TRBV10-3 and TRBJ1-5; D may be TRBD1 (5 bases). The CDR3 is 15 amino acids. Trimming took off 2 bases at V and 2 bases at J, with 10 bases between the two ends. Germline lookup yields CDR1 ENHRY and CDR2 SYGVKD. The CDR3 DNA reads TGTGCCATCAGTGAGAAAGGGGCGGGCAATCAGCCCCAGCATTTT. Residues: CAISEKGAGNQPQHF.

The chain carries TRBV9 and TRBJ2-3; 12 positions agree with TRBD2. The germline CDR1 and CDR2 sequences are SGDLS and YYNGEE. Germline trimming cut 0 bases from V and 6 bases from J; bases unmatched to any gene: 8. The CDR3 length is 17 residues. CDR3 sequence reads: CASSVDLAGGRRDTQYF. The CDR3 DNA reads TGTGCCAGCAGCGTAGATCTAGCGGGAGGGAGGAGGGATACGCAGTATTTT. The variable domain in full, with the rest retrieved from reference TRBV9 and TRBJ2-3, is DSGVTQTPKHLITATGQRVTLRCSPRSGDLSVYWYQQSLDQGLQFLIQYYNGEERAKGNILERFSAQQFPDLHSELNLSSLELGDSALYFCASSVDLAGGRRDTQYFGPGTRLTVL.

This clone was counted a single time. This chain links TRBV20-1 with TRBJ2-1; 7 bases map to TRBD2. Germline CDR1 and CDR2: DFQATT and SNEGSKA (reference sequence). The junction had 6 bases not matched to a gene; V was cut back by 3 bases and J by 13 bases. The CDR3 is 11 amino acids. CDR3 bases: TGCAGTGCTAGGTCTAGCGGACTACAGTTCTTC. Translated: CSARSSGLQFF.

CDR3 in amino acids: CASSLGQVYGYTF. For the CDR3, the DNA is TGTGCCAGCAGCTTAGGACAGGTCTATGGCTACACCTTC. This chain links TRBV7-2 with TRBJ1-2; D may be TRBD1 (6 bases). The CDR3 is 13 residues long. Trimming cost V 1 base and J 4 bases, with 7 bases left between them. Germline CDR1 and CDR2: SGHTA and FQGNSA.

The chain joins TRBV5-1 to TRBJ2-1; 13 positions match TRBD2. This CDR3 has 19 residues. Germline V lookup: CDR1 SGHRS, CDR2 YFSETQ. The V gene end was trimmed by 4 bases and the J gene end by 0 bases; junction bases not matched to a gene: 10. The CDR3 nucleotides are TGCGCCAGCAGCCCGACCGGGACTAGCGGGATTAGCTCCTACAATGAGCAGTTCTTC. As protein: CASSPTGTSGISSYNEQFF. Complete variable domain (other parts from reference TRBV5-1 and TRBJ2-1): KAGVTQTPRYLIKTRGQQVTLSCSPISGHRSVSWYQQTPGQGLQFLFEYFSETQRNKGNFPGRFSGRQFSNSRSEMNVSTLELGDSALYLCASSPTGTSGISSYNEQFFGPGTRLTVL.

The rearrangement joins TRBV6-1 to TRBJ1-2, with D possibly TRBD1 on 5 matching bases. Per germline, CDR1 MNHNS and CDR2 SASEGT. The CDR3 runs to 11 residues. V was shortened by 6 bases and J by 7 bases, with 9 bases between the two germline ends. The DNA of the CDR3 is TGTGCCAGCAGACCAGGGTCTGGCTACACCTTC. It is translated as CASRPGSGYTF.

This clone was counted a single time. V usage is TRBV6-5 and J usage is TRBJ2-7, with 8 bases matching TRBD2. J lost 13 bases, V lost 6 bases, and 14 bases had no gene match. From germline, CDR1 is MNHEY and CDR2 SVGAGI. CDR3 length: 13 residues. The DNA of the CDR3 is TGTGCCAGCAGGGCCCCCAATGGCGGGAGGCCCTACTTC. This translates into CASRAPNGGRPYF.